The rows below give T cell receptor beta chains drawn from one sample of a study of blood T cell repertoires in COVID-19. Clones were sequenced by immunoSEQ multiplex PCR, and TCRdb holds only the in-frame ones, with some missing. In the table there are 200,000 to 250,000 clones, under 90% of which are singletons. Source material: PBMCs or T cells enriched from blood (not recorded which). Every receptor here comes from a man aged 55 to 69 who had recovered from COVID-19. Each CDR3 is given with its conserved first and last residue. A D gene is named only where the DNA matches it firmly. Where a row states a size, it is once, few, many or the class of an expanded clone; other rows omit it.

D gene	clone size	J gene	V gene	CDR3 protein	CDR3 DNA
-	-	TRBJ1-2	TRBV6-5	CASKSTTYGYTF	TGTGCCAGCAAGAGCACCACCTATGGCTACACCTTC
TRBD1	-	TRBJ1-2	TRBV9	CASSASTGGMVGYTF	TGTGCCAGCAGCGCGTCGACAGGGGGCATGGTTGGCTACACCTTC
-	-	TRBJ1-1	TRBV6-5	CASSYRGYGNPEAFF	TGTGCCAGCAGTTACCGGGGGTACGGGAACCCTGAAGCTTTCTTT
TRBD2	-	TRBJ2-5	TRBV5-6	CASSLRTREETQYF	TGTGCCAGCAGCTTAAGGACTAGAGAAGAGACCCAGTACTTC
-	-	TRBJ2-7	TRBV7-8	CASSSNRVGEQYF	TGTGCCAGCAGCTCCAACAGGGTTGGCGAGCAGTACTTC
-	-	TRBJ1-2	TRBV9	CASNPNEVYGYTF	TGTGCCAGCAACCCGAATGAGGTCTATGGCTACACCTTC
-	-	TRBJ1-2	TRBV6-5	CASSYQVEGGYTF	TGTGCCAGCAGTTATCAAGTGGAGGGTGGCTACACCTTC
-	few	TRBJ1-6	TRBV5-6	CASSLAGGGNSPLHF	TGTGCCAGCAGCTTGGCCGGGGGAGGGAATTCACCCCTCCACTTT
-	many	TRBJ1-3	TRBV3-1/TRBV3-2	CASSQGNSVNTIYF	TGTGCCAGCAGCCAAGGGAACAGTGTAAACACCATATATTTT
TRBD1	-	TRBJ1-6	TRBV28	CASSSNRGRSYNSPLHF	TGTGCCAGCAGTTCAAACAGGGGGCGCTCCTATAATTCACCCCTCCACTTT
TRBD1	-	TRBJ1-1	TRBV5-6	CASSLAGRGFAEAFF	TGTGCCAGCAGCTTGGCCGGCAGGGGGTTCGCTGAAGCTTTCTTT
-	-	TRBJ1-6	TRBV11-3	CASSLPRGYSNSPLHF	TGTGCCAGCAGCCTCCCGCGCGGGTATTCTAATTCACCCCTCCACTTT
-	-	TRBJ2-7	TRBV11-3	CASSSDLGRDYEQYF	TGTGCCAGCAGCTCCGACTTGGGGCGGGACTACGAGCAGTACTTC
-	-	TRBJ1-5	TRBV6-2/TRBV6-3	CASSRSGGFLLSGNQPQHF	TGTGCCAGCAGTCGCTCGGGGGGGTTCCTTCTTAGCGGCAATCAGCCCCAGCATTTT
-	-	TRBJ1-5	TRBV7-3	CASSLERVNQPQHF	TGTGCCAGCAGCTTAGAGAGGGTAAATCAGCCCCAGCATTTT
-	-	TRBJ2-1	TRBV11-2	CASSLDGSRRQFF	TGTGCCAGCAGCTTAGATGGTTCTAGACGGCAGTTCTTC
-	-	TRBJ1-1	TRBV7-8	CASSLAAGVGATEAFF	TGTGCCAGCAGCTTAGCGGCGGGGGTGGGCGCCACTGAAGCTTTCTTT
TRBD1	-	TRBJ2-6	TRBV19	CASSPGGNSGANVLTF	TGTGCCAGTAGTCCAGGGGGTAACTCTGGGGCCAACGTCCTGACTTTC
TRBD1	-	TRBJ1-5	TRBV5-5	CASSLLTGGNQPQHF	TGTGCCAGCAGCTTGTTGACAGGGGGCAATCAGCCCCAGCATTTT
-	-	TRBJ2-7	TRBV10-1	CASSGGLTLDPYEQYF	TGCGCCAGCAGTGGGGGGCTCACCTTAGACCCCTACGAGCAGTACTTC
-	-	TRBJ2-7	TRBV6-5	CASSYSRGYEQYF	TGTGCCAGCAGTTACTCGCGGGGTTACGAGCAGTACTTC
-	-	TRBJ2-7	TRBV13	CASSPLGQPTPYEQYF	TGTGCCAGCAGCCCCCTGGGGCAGCCAACTCCCTACGAGCAGTACTTC
-	-	TRBJ1-1	TRBV30	CAWSQQMNTEAFF	TGTGCCTGGAGTCAACAGATGAACACTGAAGCTTTCTTT
-	-	TRBJ2-7	TRBV19	CASSNNPYEQYF	TGTGCCAGTAGTAACAACCCCTACGAGCAGTACTTC
-	-	TRBJ1-2	TRBV10-3	CAISADSYGYTF	TGTGCCATCAGCGCGGACAGCTATGGCTACACCTTC
TRBD1	-	TRBJ1-2	TRBV29-1	CSAGTGNYGYTF	TGCAGCGCAGGGACAGGCAACTATGGCTACACCTTC
-	once	TRBJ2-1	TRBV7-6	CASSLVTSSYNEQFF	TGTGCCAGCAGCCTAGTCACGAGCTCCTACAATGAGCAGTTCTTC
-	-	TRBJ2-3	TRBV7-2	CASTSTDTQYF	TGTGCCAGCACATCCACAGATACGCAGTATTTT
TRBD1	-	TRBJ2-6	TRBV6-2/TRBV6-3	CASSYSSGTGADWSGANVLTF	TGTGCCAGCAGTTACTCTTCTGGGACAGGGGCCGACTGGTCGGGGGCCAACGTCCTGACTTTC
TRBD1	-	TRBJ2-7	TRBV2	CASSHPGTGLSYEQYF	TGTGCCAGCAGTCACCCTGGGACAGGCCTCTCCTACGAGCAGTACTTC
-	-	TRBJ1-6	TRBV7-8	CASSPAREAGRYSPLHF	TGTGCCAGCAGCCCAGCGAGGGAGGCAGGTCGATATTCACCCCTCCACTTT
TRBD2	-	TRBJ2-1	TRBV11-2	CASSLLSGLQSEQFF	TGTGCCAGCAGCTTATTATCGGGACTACAGTCGGAGCAGTTCTTC
-	-	TRBJ1-4	TRBV19	CASSRRQTTNEKLFF	TGTGCCAGTAGTAGAAGACAGACAACTAATGAAAAACTGTTTTTT
TRBD1	-	TRBJ1-1	TRBV2	CASSTSTGSVEAFF	TGTGCCAGCAGTACATCGACAGGGTCGGTTGAAGCTTTCTTT
TRBD2	-	TRBJ2-3	TRBV9	CASSVVRGDTDTQYF	TGTGCCAGCAGCGTTGTGCGGGGGGATACAGATACGCAGTATTTT
-	-	TRBJ1-2	TRBV3-1/TRBV3-2	CASSPRGGLTGYTF	TGTGCCAGCAGCCCCCGGGGGGGGCTTACTGGCTACACCTTC
-	-	TRBJ2-2	TRBV4-3	CASSQQFTGELFF	TGCGCCAGCAGCCAGCAGTTCACCGGGGAGCTGTTTTTT
-	-	TRBJ2-1	TRBV5-1	CASSPEGYGGAPDDEQFF	TGCGCCAGCAGTCCCGAGGGGTATGGGGGGGCCCCGGACGATGAGCAGTTCTTC
-	-	TRBJ1-1	TRBV15	CATSRGYRAMNTEAFF	TGTGCCACCAGCAGAGGTTACAGGGCCATGAACACTGAAGCTTTCTTT
-	-	TRBJ2-3	TRBV19	CASSTVTESTQYF	TGTGCCAGTAGTACCGTGACAGAATCTACGCAGTATTTT
-	-	TRBJ2-5	TRBV11-2	CASSFGSNSQETQYF	TGTGCCAGCAGCTTCGGTTCAAACAGCCAAGAGACCCAGTACTTC
TRBD2	-	TRBJ2-1	TRBV5-6	CASSLRTSFTNEQFF	TGTGCCAGCAGCTTGAGGACTAGCTTCACGAATGAGCAGTTCTTC
-	-	TRBJ2-1	TRBV7-6	CASSNGGWGDEQFF	TGTGCCAGCAGCAACGGAGGGTGGGGCGATGAGCAGTTCTTC
-	-	TRBJ1-5	TRBV3-1/TRBV3-2	CASSHDGGAGQPQHF	TGTGCCAGCAGCCATGACGGAGGGGCTGGGCAGCCCCAGCATTTT
-	-	TRBJ2-1	TRBV19	CASSAHFHFNEQFF	TGTGCCAGTAGCGCTCACTTCCATTTTAATGAGCAGTTCTTC
TRBD2	-	TRBJ2-5	TRBV2	CASTRGGGGEETQYF	TGTGCCAGCACTCGCGGGGGAGGAGGGGAAGAGACCCAGTACTTC
-	-	TRBJ2-2	TRBV6-6	CASSYVPGWELFF	TGTGCCAGCAGTTACGTCCCGGGGTGGGAGCTGTTTTTT
TRBD1	-	TRBJ2-4	TRBV10-3	CAISERPQGVDIQYF	TGTGCCATCAGTGAACGACCGCAGGGGGTGGACATTCAGTACTTC
TRBD1	-	TRBJ1-3	TRBV7-8	CASSLEGASGNTIYF	TGTGCCAGCAGCTTAGAGGGGGCTTCAGGAAACACCATATATTTT
-	-	TRBJ1-5	TRBV5-8	CASRHGGDLGQPQHF	TGTGCCAGCAGACACGGAGGGGATTTGGGTCAGCCCCAGCATTTT
TRBD1	once	TRBJ1-2	TRBV6-5	CASSSRTGKVGGYTF	TGTGCCAGCAGTTCCCGGACAGGGAAGGTCGGCGGCTACACCTTC
-	few	TRBJ1-4	TRBV7-2	CASSLGASSNEKLFF	TGTGCCAGCAGCTTAGGGGCTAGCTCTAATGAAAAACTGTTTTTT